The 14 T cell receptor beta chains presented below share a single source sample, sequenced in a study of T cell repertoires in cytomegalovirus infection. No antigen has been identified for these receptors. TCRdb passed the reads through MiXCR, listing each CDR3 protein once. This sample carries just over 450,000 distinct CDR3 sequences, roughly 42% of them seen once, and the ten largest clones take 40% to 50%. Sequencing used cultured PBMCs, obtained from culture after CMV antigen stimulation. The receptors originated from a human donor in good health (CMV status not recorded). Some clones in this sample may be carry-over from other donors' samples.

The rearrangement links TRBV7-6 to TRBJ2-3; D may be TRBD2 (5 bases). The V and J ends lost 0 bases and 2 bases respectively, with 18 bases between them. Germline loops: CDR1 SGHVS, CDR2 FNYEAQ. CDR3 length: 18 residues. Here the CDR3 reads CASSLAFVRAQFTDTQYF. The CDR3 bases are TGTGCCAGCAGCTTAGCGTTTGTGAGGGCACAGTTCACAGATACGCAGTATTTT.

This rearrangement joins TRBV19 to TRBJ2-1; 13 nucleotides agree with TRBD2. V lost 6 bases, J lost 7 bases, and 9 bases stayed unmatched. Looked up from germline, CDR1 is LNHDA and CDR2 is SQIVND (reference sequence). The CDR3 runs 16 residues. The CDR3 nucleotides read TGTGCCAGTAGCCCTCCTCCGGGACTAGCGGGGAATGAGCAGTTCTTC. This encodes CASSPPPGLAGNEQFF.

This chain uses TRBV6-2 or TRBV6-3 with TRBJ2-7, with TRBD2 matching 11 bases. CDR1 and CDR2 (germline): MNHEY, SVGEGT. The length of the CDR3 is 17 residues. V trimming: 8 bases; J trimming: 0 bases; junction bases outside the gene matches: 12. The CDR3 region has the DNA TGTGCCAGCGGCTACACTAGCGGGAGTCTCAACTCCTACGAGCAGTACTTC. Residues: CASGYTSGSLNSYEQYF.

The CDR3 region is CASSLTSGLETQYF. The CDR3, as DNA: TGTGCCAGCAGCCTCACTAGCGGGCTAGAGACCCAGTACTTC. The genes are TRBV11-2 and TRBJ2-5, with 9 nucleotides matching TRBD2. V gave up 5 bases and J gave up 4 bases; unmatched junction bases: 5. The CDR3 runs 14 residues. Germline V CDR1 and CDR2: SGHAT, FQNNGV.

V gene TRBV28 combines with J gene TRBJ2-5; 9 nucleotides match TRBD2. V gave up 5 bases and J gave up 5 bases; unmatched junction bases: 12. CDR3 length equals 16 residues. CDR1 MDHEN and CDR2 SYDVKM come from the germline V gene. CDR3 coding DNA: TGTGCCAGCAGTATCCTAGGAGCGGGGGGAGGTGAGACCCAGTACTTC. Amino acids: CASSILGAGGGETQYF.

This clonotype was found a few times. The gene calls are TRBV7-6 and TRBJ2-7; the D gene is possibly TRBD2 (5 bases). The V and J ends lost 5 bases and 5 bases respectively, with 10 bases between them. This CDR3 contains 12 residues. In germline, CDR1 is SGHVS, CDR2 FNYEAQ. The CDR3 here is CASSPPGDEQYF. The CDR3 DNA sequence: TGTGCCAGCAGCCCCCCCGGGGACGAGCAGTACTTC.

V gene TRBV2 combines with J gene TRBJ1-1, with a weak D call TRBD1 (5 bases). The V end lost 4 bases, the J end lost 9 bases, and 15 bases lay between the germline ends. Germline CDR1 reads SNHLY; CDR2 reads FYNNEI. The CDR3 is 13 amino acids. Here the CDR3 reads CASSAPTGRKAFF. In DNA form, the CDR3 reads TGTGCCAGCAGTGCCCCCACAGGTCGGAAAGCTTTCTTT. The whole variable domain, remainder taken from reference TRBV2 and TRBJ1-1, is EPEVTQTPSHQVTQMGQEVILRCVPISNHLYFYWYRQILGQKVEFLVSFYNNEISEKSEIFDDQFSVERPDGSNFTLKIRSTKLEDSAMYFCASSAPTGRKAFFGQGTRLTVV.

The chain is built from TRBV3-1 and TRBJ1-2, with a possible D match to TRBD1 (5 bases). V was pared by 3 bases and J by 4 bases, with 12 bases between. The CDR3 spans 14 residues. Germline V CDR1 and CDR2: LGHDT, YNNKEL (reference sequence). This chain's CDR3 is CASSQDTQGYGYTF. In nucleotides, the CDR3 is TGTGCCAGCAGCCAGGACACTCAGGGCTATGGCTACACCTTC. Drawing the rest from reference TRBV3-1 and TRBJ1-2, the complete variable domain is DTAVSQTPKYLVTQMGNDKSIKCEQNLGHDTMYWYKQDSKKFLKIMFSYNNKELIINETVPNRFSPKSPDKAHLNLHINSLELGDSAVYFCASSQDTQGYGYTFGSGTRLTVV.

This clonotype was counted ten times or more. CDR3 sequence (DNA): TGTGCCAGCAGCGACGACCTGTACAGGGCCACTGAAGCTTTCTTT. This gives the protein CASSDDLYRATEAFF. The chain employs TRBV7-2 and TRBJ1-1, with a weak D call TRBD1 (6 bases). The germline V and J ends were trimmed by 5 bases and 4 bases, with 17 bases remaining between them. Germline V gene data show CDR1 as SGHTA and CDR2 as FQGNSA. This CDR3 spans 15 amino acids.

This clonotype was recorded a few times. V gene TRBV12-3 or TRBV12-4 combines with J gene TRBJ2-7; D perhaps matches TRBD2 (6 bases). The CDR3 extends over 13 amino acids. The V end lost 6 bases, the J end lost 1 base, and 10 bases lay between the germline ends. The CDR3 nucleotides read TGTGCCAGCAGGCGGGACGGTTCCTACGAGCAGTACTTC. It translates to CASRRDGSYEQYF.

The chain combines TRBV14 with TRBJ2-1, with a weak D call TRBD2 (7 bases). The CDR3 spans 15 residues. V lost 3 bases and J lost 4, with 13 bases in between. Germline V gene sequence: CDR1 SGHDN, CDR2 FVKESK. The CDR3 loop reads CASSQWRGPYNEQFF. The CDR3 coding sequence is TGTGCCAGCAGCCAGTGGCGGGGGCCTTACAATGAGCAGTTCTTC.

This clonotype appeared a few times. The V and J genes are TRBV6-8 and TRBJ1-3; D not certain. The CDR3 runs 12 residues. Deletions cut 5 bases from V and 8 bases from J, with 10 bases between. Germline V gives CDR1 MNHGY, CDR2 SAAAGT. The CDR3 region has the DNA TGTGCCAGCAGTGCCCCACTACACACCATATATTTT. Its protein product is CASSAPLHTIYF.

In its sample, this clonotype was seen a few times. The CDR3 nucleotides are TGTGCCAGCAGCTTAACCAGGGGGCGCGAGCAGTACTTC. Its translation is CASSLTRGREQYF. This chain uses TRBV7-2 with TRBJ2-7; 8 positions agree with TRBD1. J gave up 6 bases and V 2 bases, and 3 bases lay outside the gene matches. The CDR3 spans 13 residues. The V gene's germline CDR1 is SGHTA and CDR2 FQGNSA.

This sequence joins TRBV24-1 and TRBJ2-5, with TRBD1 identical over 7 bases. The length of the CDR3 is 14 residues. The trim removed 2 bases at V and 3 bases at J, leaving 2 bases unmatched. From germline, CDR1 is KGHDR and CDR2 SFDVKD. The CDR3 DNA follows: TGTGCCACCAGTGATTCAGACAGGGAAGAGACCCAGTACTTC. Residues: CATSDSDREETQYF.